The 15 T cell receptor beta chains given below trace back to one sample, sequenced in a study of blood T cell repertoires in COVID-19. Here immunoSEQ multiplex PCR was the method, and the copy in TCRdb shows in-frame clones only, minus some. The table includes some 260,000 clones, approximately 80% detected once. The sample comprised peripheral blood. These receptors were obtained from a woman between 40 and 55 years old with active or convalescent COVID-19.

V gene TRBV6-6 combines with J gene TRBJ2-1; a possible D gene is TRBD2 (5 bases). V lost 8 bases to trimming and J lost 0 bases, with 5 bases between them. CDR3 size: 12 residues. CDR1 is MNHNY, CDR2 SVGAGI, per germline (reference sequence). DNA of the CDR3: TGTGCCAGCGCGGGCTCCTACAATGAGCAGTTCTTC. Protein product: CASAGSYNEQFF.

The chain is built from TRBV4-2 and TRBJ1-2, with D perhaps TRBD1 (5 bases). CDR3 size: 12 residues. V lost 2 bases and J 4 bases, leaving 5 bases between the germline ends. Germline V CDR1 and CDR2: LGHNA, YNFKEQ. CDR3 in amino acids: CASSQQGYGYTF. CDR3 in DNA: TGTGCCAGCAGCCAACAGGGCTATGGCTACACCTTC.

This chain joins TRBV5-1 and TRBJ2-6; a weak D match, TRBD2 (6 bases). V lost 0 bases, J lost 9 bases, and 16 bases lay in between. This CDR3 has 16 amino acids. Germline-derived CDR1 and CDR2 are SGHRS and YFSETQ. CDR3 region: CASSLGLEGRDNVLTF. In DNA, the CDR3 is TGCGCCAGCAGCTTGGGATTGGAGGGTCGGGACAACGTCCTGACTTTC.

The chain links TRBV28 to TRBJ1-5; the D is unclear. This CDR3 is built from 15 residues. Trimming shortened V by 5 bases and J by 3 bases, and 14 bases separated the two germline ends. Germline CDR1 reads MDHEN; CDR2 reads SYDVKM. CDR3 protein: CASSQLSSNNQPQHF. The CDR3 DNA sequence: TGTGCCAGCAGTCAATTGTCCAGTAACAATCAGCCCCAGCATTTT. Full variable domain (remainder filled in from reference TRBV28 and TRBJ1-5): DVKVTQSSRYLVKRTGEKVFLECVQDMDHENMFWYRQDPGLGLRLIYFSYDVKMKEKGDIPEGYSVSREKKERFSLILESASTNQTSMYLCASSQLSSNNQPQHFGDGTRLSIL.

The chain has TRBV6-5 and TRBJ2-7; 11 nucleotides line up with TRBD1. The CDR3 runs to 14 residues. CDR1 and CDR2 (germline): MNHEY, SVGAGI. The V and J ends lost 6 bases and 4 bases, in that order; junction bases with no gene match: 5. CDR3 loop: CASSRTGGDYEQYF. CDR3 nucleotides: TGTGCCAGCAGCCGGACAGGGGGCGATTACGAGCAGTACTTC.

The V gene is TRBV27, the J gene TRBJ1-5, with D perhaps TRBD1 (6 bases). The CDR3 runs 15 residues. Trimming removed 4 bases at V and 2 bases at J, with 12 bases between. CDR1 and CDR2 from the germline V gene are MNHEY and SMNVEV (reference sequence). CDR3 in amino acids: CASSYGGGGNQPQHF. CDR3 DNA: TGTGCCAGCAGTTACGGCGGGGGCGGCAATCAGCCCCAGCATTTT.

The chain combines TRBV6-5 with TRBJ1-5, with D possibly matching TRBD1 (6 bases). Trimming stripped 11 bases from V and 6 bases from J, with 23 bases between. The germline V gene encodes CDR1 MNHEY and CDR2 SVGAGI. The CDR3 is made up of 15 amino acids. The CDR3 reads CALTGGYPPSQPQHF. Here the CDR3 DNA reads TGTGCCCTGACTGGGGGCTACCCCCCAAGTCAGCCCCAGCATTTT.

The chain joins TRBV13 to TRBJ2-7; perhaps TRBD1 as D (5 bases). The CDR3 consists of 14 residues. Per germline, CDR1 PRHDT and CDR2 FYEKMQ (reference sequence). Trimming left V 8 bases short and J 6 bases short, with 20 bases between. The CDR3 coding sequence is TGTGCCAGCGCCCAGGGTAGGATTGGTCTCGAGCAGTACGTC. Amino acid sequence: CASAQGRIGLEQYV.

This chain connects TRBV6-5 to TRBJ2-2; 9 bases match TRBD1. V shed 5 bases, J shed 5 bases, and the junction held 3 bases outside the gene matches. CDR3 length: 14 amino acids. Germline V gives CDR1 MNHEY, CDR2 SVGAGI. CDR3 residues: CASSPQGATGELFF. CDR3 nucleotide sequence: TGTGCCAGCAGTCCACAGGGGGCGACCGGGGAGCTGTTTTTT.

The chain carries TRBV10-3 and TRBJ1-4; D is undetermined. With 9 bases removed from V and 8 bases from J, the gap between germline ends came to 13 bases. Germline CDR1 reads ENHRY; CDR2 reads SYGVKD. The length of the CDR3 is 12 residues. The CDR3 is CAISPSGEKLFF. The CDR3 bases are TGTGCCATTTCCCCCTCGGGGGAAAAACTGTTTTTT.

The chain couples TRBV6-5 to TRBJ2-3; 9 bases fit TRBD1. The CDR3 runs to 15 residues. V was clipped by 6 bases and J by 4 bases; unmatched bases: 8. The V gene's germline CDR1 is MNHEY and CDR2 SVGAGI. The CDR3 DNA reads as TGTGCCAGCAGCCAGGGGACAGGGTATGCAGATACGCAGTATTTT. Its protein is CASSQGTGYADTQYF.

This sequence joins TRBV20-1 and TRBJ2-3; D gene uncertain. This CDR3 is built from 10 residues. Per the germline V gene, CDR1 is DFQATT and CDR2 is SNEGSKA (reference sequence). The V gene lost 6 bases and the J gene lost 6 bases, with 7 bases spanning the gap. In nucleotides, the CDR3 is TGCAGTGCCGCGGCCGATACGCAGTATTTT. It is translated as CSAAADTQYF.

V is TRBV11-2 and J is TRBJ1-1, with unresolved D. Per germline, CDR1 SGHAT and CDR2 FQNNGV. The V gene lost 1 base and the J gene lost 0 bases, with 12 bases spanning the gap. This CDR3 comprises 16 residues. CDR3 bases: TGTGCCAGCAGCTTAGTCGGAGGGTGGGTGAACACTGAAGCTTTCTTT. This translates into CASSLVGGWVNTEAFF.

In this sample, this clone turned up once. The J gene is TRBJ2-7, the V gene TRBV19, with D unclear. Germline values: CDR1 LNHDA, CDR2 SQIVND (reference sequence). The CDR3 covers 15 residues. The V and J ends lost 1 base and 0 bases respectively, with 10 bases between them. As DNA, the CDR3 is TGTGCCAGTAGTATAGCTAGTGATAGCTCCTACGAGCAGTACTTC. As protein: CASSIASDSSYEQYF.

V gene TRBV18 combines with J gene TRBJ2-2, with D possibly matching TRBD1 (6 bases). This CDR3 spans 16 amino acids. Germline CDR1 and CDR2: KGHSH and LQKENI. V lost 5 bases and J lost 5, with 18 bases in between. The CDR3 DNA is TGTGCCAGCTCATACTACCCTCCCACAGGGACCGGGGAGCTGTTTTTT. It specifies CASSYYPPTGTGELFF. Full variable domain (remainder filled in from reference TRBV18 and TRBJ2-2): NAGVMQNPRHLVRRRGQEARLRCSPMKGHSHVYWYRQLPEEGLKFMVYLQKENIIDESGMPKERFSAEFPKEGPSILRIQQVVRGDSAAYFCASSYYPPTGTGELFFGEGSRLTVL.